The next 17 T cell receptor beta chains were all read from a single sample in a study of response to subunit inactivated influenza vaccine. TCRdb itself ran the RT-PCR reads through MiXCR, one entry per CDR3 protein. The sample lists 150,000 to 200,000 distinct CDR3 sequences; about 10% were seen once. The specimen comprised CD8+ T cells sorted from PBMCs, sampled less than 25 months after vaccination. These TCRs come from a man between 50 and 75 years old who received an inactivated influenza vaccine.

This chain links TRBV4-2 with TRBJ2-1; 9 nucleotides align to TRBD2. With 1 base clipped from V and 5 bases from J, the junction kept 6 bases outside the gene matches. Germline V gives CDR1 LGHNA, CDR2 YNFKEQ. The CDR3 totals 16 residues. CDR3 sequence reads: CASSQGAGGGDNEQFF. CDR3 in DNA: TGTGCCAGCAGCCAAGGAGCGGGAGGTGGGGACAATGAGCAGTTCTTC.

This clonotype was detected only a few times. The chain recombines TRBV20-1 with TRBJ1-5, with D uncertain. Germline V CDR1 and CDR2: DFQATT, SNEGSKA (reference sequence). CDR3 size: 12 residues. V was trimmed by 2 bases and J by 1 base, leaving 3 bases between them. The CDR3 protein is CSARRSNQPQHF. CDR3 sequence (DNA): TGCAGTGCTAGAAGAAGCAATCAGCCCCAGCATTTT.

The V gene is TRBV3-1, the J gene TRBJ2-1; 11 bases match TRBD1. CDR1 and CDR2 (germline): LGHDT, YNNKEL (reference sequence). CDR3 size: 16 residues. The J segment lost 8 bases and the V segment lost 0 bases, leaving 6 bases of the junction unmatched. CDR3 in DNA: TGTGCCAGCAGCCAAGATCTAGGACAGGGGGCGCATGAGCAGTTCTTC. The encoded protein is CASSQDLGQGAHEQFF.

CDR3 DNA sequence: TGTGCCAGCAGTTACTCTGGGAGTAGCGATGAGCAGTTCTTC. It is translated as CASSYSGSSDEQFF. The chain uses TRBV6-2 or TRBV6-3 and TRBJ2-1; D is possibly TRBD2 (5 bases). Germline values: CDR1 MNHEY, CDR2 SVGEGT. V was cut by 0 bases and J by 8 bases, with 11 bases left in between. CDR3 length: 14 amino acids.

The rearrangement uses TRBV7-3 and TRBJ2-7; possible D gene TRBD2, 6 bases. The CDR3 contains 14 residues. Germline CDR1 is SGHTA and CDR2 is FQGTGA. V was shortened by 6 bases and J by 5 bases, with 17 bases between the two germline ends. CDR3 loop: CASSEVGGFDEQYF. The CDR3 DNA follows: TGTGCCAGCAGTGAGGTGGGGGGTTTCGACGAGCAGTACTTC. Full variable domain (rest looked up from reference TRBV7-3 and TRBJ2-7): GAGVSQTPSNKVTEKGKYVELRCDPISGHTALYWYRQSLGQGPEFLIYFQGTGAADDSGLPNDRFFAVRPEGSVSTLKIQRTERGDSAVYLCASSEVGGFDEQYFGPGTRLTVT.

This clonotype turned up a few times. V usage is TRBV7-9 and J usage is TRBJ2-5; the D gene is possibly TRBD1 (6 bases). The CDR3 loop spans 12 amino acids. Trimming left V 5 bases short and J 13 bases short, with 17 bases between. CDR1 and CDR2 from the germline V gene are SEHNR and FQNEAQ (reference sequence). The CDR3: CASSVDSFPLYF. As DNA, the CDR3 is TGTGCCAGCAGCGTGGACAGTTTCCCATTGTACTTC.

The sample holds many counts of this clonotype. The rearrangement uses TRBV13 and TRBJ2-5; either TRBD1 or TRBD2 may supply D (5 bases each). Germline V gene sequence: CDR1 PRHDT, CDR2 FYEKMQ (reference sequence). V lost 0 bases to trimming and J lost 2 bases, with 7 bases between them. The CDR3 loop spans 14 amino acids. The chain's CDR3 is CASSLGGAQETQYF. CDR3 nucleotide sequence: TGTGCCAGCAGCTTAGGCGGGGCACAAGAGACCCAGTACTTC. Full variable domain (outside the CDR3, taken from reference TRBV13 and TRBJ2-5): AAGVIQSPRHLIKEKRETATLKCYPIPRHDTVYWYQQGPGQDPQFLISFYEKMQSDKGSIPDRFSAQQFSDYHSELNMSSLELGDSALYFCASSLGGAQETQYFGPGTRLLVL.

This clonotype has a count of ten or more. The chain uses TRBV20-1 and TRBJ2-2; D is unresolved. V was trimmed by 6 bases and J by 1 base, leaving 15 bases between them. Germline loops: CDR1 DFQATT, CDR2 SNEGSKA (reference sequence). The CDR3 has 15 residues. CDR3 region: CSATHPHKNTGELFF. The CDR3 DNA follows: TGCAGTGCCACCCATCCCCACAAGAACACCGGGGAGCTGTTTTTT.

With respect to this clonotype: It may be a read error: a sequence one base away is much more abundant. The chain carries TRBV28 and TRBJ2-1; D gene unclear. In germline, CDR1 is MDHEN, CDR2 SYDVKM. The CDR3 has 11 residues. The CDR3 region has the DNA TGTGCCAGCAGTTTGGTCAATGAGCAGATCTTC. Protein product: CASSLVNEQIF.

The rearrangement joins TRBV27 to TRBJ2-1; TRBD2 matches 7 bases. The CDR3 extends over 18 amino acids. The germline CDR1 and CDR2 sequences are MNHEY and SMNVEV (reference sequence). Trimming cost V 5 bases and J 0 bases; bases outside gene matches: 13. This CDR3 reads CASSPLTGTISSYNEQFF. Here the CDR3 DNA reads TGTGCCAGCAGTCCGCTAACCGGGACTATCAGCTCCTACAATGAGCAGTTCTTC.

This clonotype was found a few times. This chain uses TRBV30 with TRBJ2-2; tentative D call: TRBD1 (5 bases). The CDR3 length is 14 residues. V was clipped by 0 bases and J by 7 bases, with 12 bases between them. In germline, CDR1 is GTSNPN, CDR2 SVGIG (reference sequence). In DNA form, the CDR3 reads TGTGCCTGGAGTGTACTGGGGCCCCACGGGGAGCTGTTTTTT. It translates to CAWSVLGPHGELFF.

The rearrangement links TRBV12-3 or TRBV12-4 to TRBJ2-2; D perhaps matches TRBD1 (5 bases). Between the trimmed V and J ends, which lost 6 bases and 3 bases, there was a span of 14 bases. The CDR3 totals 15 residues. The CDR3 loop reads CASREGAWDTGELFF. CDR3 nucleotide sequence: TGTGCCAGCAGGGAAGGGGCCTGGGACACCGGGGAGCTGTTTTTT.

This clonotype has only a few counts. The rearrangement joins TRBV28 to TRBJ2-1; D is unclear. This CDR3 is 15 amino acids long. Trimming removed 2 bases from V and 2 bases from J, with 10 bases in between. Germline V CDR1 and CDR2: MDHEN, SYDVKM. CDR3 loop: CASSLRVAAYNEQFF. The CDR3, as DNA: TGTGCCAGCAGTTTAAGGGTCGCCGCCTACAATGAGCAGTTCTTC.

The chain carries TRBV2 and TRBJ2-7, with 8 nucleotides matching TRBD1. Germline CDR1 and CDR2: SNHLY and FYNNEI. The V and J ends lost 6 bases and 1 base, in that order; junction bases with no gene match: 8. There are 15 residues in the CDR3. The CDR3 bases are TGTGCCAGCAGGGCGACAGGGGAGCTGTCCTACGAGCAGTACTTC. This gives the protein CASRATGELSYEQYF. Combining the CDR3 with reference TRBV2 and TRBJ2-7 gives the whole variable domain EPEVTQTPSHQVTQMGQEVILRCVPISNHLYFYWYRQILGQKVEFLVSFYNNEISEKSEIFDDQFSVERPDGSNFTLKIRSTKLEDSAMYFCASRATGELSYEQYFGPGTRLTVT.

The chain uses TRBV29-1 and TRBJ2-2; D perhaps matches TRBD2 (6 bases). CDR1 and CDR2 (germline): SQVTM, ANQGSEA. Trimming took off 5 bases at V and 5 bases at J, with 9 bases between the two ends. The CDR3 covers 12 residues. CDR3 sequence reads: CSVFSGTGELFF. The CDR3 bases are TGCAGCGTTTTTAGCGGTACCGGGGAGCTGTTTTTT.

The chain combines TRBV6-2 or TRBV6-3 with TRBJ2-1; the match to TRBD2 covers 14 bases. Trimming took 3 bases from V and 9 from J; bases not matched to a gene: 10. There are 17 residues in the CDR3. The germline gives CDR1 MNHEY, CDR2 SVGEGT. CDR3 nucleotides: TGTGCCAGCAGTTATTCAGAGACTAGCGGGGGGGCCGGTGAGCAGTTCTTC. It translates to CASSYSETSGGAGEQFF.

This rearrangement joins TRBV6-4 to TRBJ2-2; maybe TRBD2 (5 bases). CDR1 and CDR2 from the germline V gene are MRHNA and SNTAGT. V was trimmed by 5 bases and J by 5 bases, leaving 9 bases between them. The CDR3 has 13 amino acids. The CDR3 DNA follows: TGTGCCAGCAGTACCACTAGTACCGGGGAGCTGTTTTTT. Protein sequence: CASSTTSTGELFF.